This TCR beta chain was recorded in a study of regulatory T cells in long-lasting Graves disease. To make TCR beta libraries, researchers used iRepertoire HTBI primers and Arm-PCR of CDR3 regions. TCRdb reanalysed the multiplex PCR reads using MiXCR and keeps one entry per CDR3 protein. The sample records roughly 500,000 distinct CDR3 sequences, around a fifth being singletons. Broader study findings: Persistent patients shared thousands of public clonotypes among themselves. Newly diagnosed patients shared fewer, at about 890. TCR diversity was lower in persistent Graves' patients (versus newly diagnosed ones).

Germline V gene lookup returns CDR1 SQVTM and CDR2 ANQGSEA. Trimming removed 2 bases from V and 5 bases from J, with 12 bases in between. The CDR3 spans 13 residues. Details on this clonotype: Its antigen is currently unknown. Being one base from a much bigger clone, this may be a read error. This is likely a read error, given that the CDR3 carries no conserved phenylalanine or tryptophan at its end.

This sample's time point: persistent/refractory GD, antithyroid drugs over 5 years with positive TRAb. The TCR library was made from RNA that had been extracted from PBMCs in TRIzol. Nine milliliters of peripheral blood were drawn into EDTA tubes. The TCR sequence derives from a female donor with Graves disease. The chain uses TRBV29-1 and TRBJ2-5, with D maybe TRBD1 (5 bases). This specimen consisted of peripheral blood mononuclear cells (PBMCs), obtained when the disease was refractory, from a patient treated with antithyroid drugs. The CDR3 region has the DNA TGCAGCGTTGAAAAACAGGTGGGGGAGACCCAGTACCTC. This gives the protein CSVEKQVGETQYL.